The clone carrying this T cell receptor beta chain has a single count. Its matching antigen is unknown. The junction does not match germline at one end; this may be a read error. Time point: new active TB diagnosis, blood taken before or within 7 days of starting treatment. Included patients were adults of at least 18, HIV-seronegative, South African. These data come from a study of T cells in tuberculosis. Across the whole study: In South Africa, adults with active tuberculosis were compared with IGRA-negative and latently infected IGRA-positive adolescents.

Germline V gene lookup returns CDR1 KGHSH and CDR2 LQKENI. This CDR3 is 14 amino acids long. TCRdb's copy holds only in-frame clones and misses some; the assay was immunoSEQ multiplex PCR. Of around 30,000 clones in the sample, about 92% are singletons; the top ten hold around 6.5%. Whole-study results and caveats: Smaller distances to GMM-specific TCRs suggested their expansion in active tuberculosis. The TCR-beta difference was not significant; alpha differences partly reflected length.

The V and J genes are TRBV18 and TRBJ2-7, with D possibly TRBD2 on 6 matching bases. The sequence was obtained from an adult with tuberculosis. The sequences come from PBMCs, collected at tuberculosis diagnosis. The CDR3 sequence: CASSPRLVSDEQYF. The DNA for the CDR3 is TGTGCCAGCTCACCAAGACTAGTCTCCGACGAGCAGTACTTC.